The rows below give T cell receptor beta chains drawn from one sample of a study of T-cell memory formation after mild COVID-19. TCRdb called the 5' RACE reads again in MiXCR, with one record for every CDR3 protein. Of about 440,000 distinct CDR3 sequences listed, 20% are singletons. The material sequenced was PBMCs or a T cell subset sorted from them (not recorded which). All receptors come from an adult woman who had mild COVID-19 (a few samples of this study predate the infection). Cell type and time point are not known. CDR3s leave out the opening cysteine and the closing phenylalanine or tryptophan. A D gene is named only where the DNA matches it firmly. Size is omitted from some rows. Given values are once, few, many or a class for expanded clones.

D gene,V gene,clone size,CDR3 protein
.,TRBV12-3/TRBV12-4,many,ASSLFRGRETQY
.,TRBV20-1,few,SARDPQTTNEKLF
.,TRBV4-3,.,ASSQEEGGAYNEQF
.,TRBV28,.,ASSPGHFQETQY
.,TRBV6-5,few,ASTPPVGQPQH
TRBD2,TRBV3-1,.,ASSPGTSGRANAGELF
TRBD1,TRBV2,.,ASTGTGTYNEQF
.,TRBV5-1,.,ASSLEGPVGTGELF
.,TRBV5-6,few,ASSLGQNTYEQY
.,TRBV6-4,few,ASSVTASSYNEQF
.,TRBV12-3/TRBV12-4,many,ASSSTAATDTQY
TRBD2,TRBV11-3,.,ASSSRLAGVGTDTQY
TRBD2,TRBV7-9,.,ASSPRVAGVTNEQF
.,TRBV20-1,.,SARDMGANTGELF
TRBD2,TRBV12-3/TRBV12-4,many,ASSLLGHGGASTDTQY
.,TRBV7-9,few,ASSSGSTRDTQY
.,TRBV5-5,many,ASSLAAVYSYNEQF
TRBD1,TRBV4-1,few,ASSQDGTGGEVQY
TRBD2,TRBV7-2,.,ASSSSGLAGVAYEQY
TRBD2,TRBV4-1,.,ASSLQWFSGLAGDNEQF
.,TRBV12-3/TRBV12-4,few,ASSLGGGLGYTIY
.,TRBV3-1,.,ASSPPLRDEQY
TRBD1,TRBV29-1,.,SVWDRENTEAF
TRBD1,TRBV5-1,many,ASSPDRGGAYEQY
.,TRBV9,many,ASSVSWGEQF
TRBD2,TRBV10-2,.,ASSSSPEGSGTKQY
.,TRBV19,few,ASSTQGGEQY
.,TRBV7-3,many,ASSFSRGGEAF
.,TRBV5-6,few,ASSLVASDEQF
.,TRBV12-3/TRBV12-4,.,ASSLNQGVGELF
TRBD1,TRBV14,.,ASSQDKGQKNSPLH
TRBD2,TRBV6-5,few,ASSYSRTSPETQY
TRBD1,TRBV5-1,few,ASSGGQGVNTEAF
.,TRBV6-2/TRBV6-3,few,ASSYGRTYGYT
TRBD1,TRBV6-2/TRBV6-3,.,ASSPSGQGYEQY
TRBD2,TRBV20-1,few,SASTVGRSDNEQF
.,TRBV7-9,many,ASSLSGMETQY
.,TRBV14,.,ASSQVWVNTEAF
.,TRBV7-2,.,ASSLTTGYTGELF
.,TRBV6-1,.,ASSERRGNTDTQY
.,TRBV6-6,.,ATNRASNYGYT
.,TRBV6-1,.,ASSPWGLSSYEQY
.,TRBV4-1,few,ASSQAKRDQETQY
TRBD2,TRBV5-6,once,ASSHAGSGGETQY
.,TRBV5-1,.,ASSSGVVDYGYT
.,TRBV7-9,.,ASSLEVIHKDNEQF
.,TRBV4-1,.,ASSSLERNQPQH
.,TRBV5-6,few,ASSLEVTTRETQY